This TCR beta chain appears in the sequencing data of a study of blood T cell repertoires in COVID-19. Study in general: The United States, Italy and Spain supplied acute and convalescent COVID-19 samples. Sample material is recorded as cDNA or gDNA derived from T cells, B-cell-depleted T cells, or PBMCs.

Method: immunoSEQ multiplex PCR; TCRdb's copy keeps in-frame clones and lacks some. This sample yields around 120,000 clones, of which around 83% are seen a single time; 9.7% belongs to the top ten. CDR1 is SQVTM and CDR2 is ANQGSEA in the germline V gene. The CDR3 runs to 12 residues. V shed 5 bases, J shed 7 bases, and the junction held 7 bases outside the gene matches. This chain connects TRBV29-1 to TRBJ2-5; TRBD2 agrees at 7 bases. This receptor was taken from a man aged 40-49 years with active or convalescent COVID-19. The sequencing input was peripheral blood. CDR3 nucleotide sequence: TGCAGCGTTTCCAGCGGGGAGACGACCCAGTACTTC. Protein product: CSVSSGETTQYF. Drawing the rest from reference TRBV29-1 and TRBJ2-5, the complete variable domain is SAVISQKPSRDICQRGTSLTIQCQVDSQVTMMFWYRQQPGQSLTLIATANQGSEATYESGFVIDKFPISRPNLTFSTLTVSNMSPEDSSIYLCSVSSGETTQYFGPGTRLLVL.